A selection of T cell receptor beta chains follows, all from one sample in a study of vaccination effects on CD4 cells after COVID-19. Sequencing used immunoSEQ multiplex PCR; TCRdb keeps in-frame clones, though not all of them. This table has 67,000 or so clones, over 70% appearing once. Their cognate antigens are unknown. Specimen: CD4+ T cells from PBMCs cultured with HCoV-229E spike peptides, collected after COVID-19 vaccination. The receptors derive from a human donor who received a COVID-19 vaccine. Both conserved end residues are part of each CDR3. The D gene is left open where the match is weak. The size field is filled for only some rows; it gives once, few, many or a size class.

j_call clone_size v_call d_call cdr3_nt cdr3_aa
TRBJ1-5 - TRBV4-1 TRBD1 TGCGCCAGCAGCCTGAAGGACAGGGACAATCAGCCCCAGCATTTT CASSLKDRDNQPQHF
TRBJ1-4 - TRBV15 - TGTGCCACCAGCCCAACCGGGACTAGTAATGAAAAACTGTTTTTT CATSPTGTSNEKLFF
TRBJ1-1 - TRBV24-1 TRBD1 TGTGCCACCAGTGACCCGGGACAGGGGGCAAGGGCTTTCTTT CATSDPGQGARAFF
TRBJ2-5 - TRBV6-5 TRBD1 TGTGCCAGCCGATTAGGGACAGGGGAGGAGACCCAGTACTTC CASRLGTGEETQYF
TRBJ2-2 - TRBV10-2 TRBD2 TGCGCCAGCAGACTAGCGGGGGCTACAGTAGGGGAGCTGTTTTTT CASRLAGATVGELFF
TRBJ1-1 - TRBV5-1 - TGCGCCAGCAGCTCATCGGGGTCCTTGAACACTGAAGCTTTCTTT CASSSSGSLNTEAFF
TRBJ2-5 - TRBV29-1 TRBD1 TGCAGCGTTGGCAAAGGGGGCGAGACCCAGTACTTC CSVGKGGETQYF
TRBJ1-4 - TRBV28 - TGTGCCAGCAGTCTGATGACCCTTCTGACTAATGAAAAACTGTTTTTT CASSLMTLLTNEKLFF
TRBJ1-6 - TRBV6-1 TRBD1 TGTGCCAGCAGTGGATACGGGACAGAGCAGAATTCACCCCTCCACTTT CASSGYGTEQNSPLHF
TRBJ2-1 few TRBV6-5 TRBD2 TGTGCCAGCAGCTCGGGACTAGCGGGGGTCAATGAGCAGTTCTTC CASSSGLAGVNEQFF